This T cell receptor beta chain was obtained from a study of CD8+ T cells in alopecia areata. It was from PBMCs that CD4+ and CD8+ T cells were sorted. As regards this clone: Its specificity is not known.

The CDR3 has 12 residues. V dropped 3 bases and J dropped 2 bases, with 3 bases sitting between them. Germline V gives CDR1 SGHTA, CDR2 FQGNSA. Findings and limits, study-wide: Normal scalp had lower clonality than lesional scalp, with alopecia totalis/universalis lesions showing this most strongly. The study also sequences resident alphabeta T cells of normal skin in scalp samples.

Reverse transcribed after extraction, RNA yielded cDNA as the sequencing template. The protocol was immunoSEQ multiplex PCR, while the TCRdb copy is restricted to in-frame clones and leaves out a portion. The sample gives about 120,000 clones, about 61% of which show up once; around 2.7% is in the top ten. This clonotype was obtained from a human donor in good health. What was sequenced was CD4+ T cells sorted from blood. The chain has TRBV7-2 and TRBJ2-3; D call uncertain. Here the CDR3 DNA reads TGTGCCAGCAGCTTGGACACAGATACGCAGTATTTT. Translation gives CASSLDTDTQYF.